One and the same sample provided the 28 T cell receptor beta chains below, sequenced in a study of blood T cell repertoires in COVID-19. Here immunoSEQ multiplex PCR was the method, and the copy in TCRdb shows in-frame clones only, minus some. The sample holds 150,000 to 200,000 clones, approximately 86% seen once. Sequenced sample: peripheral blood. The receptor source for this set is a man in his late teens or twenties with acute or convalescent COVID-19.

V gene TRBV4-2 combines with J gene TRBJ1-6, with D unresolved. Trimming cost V 0 bases and J 0 bases, with 15 bases left between them. Germline V gives CDR1 LGHNA, CDR2 YNFKEQ. The CDR3 has 19 residues. The CDR3, as DNA: TGTGCCAGCAGCCAAGAACACAGAGTTCAGAGCTCCTATAATTCACCCCTCCACTTT. It translates to CASSQEHRVQSSYNSPLHF.

This clone appeared a single time. The V call is TRBV18, the J call TRBJ1-2; no clear D. The V gene lost 6 bases and the J gene lost 3 bases, with 11 bases spanning the gap. Looked up from germline, CDR1 is KGHSH and CDR2 is LQKENI. This CDR3 has 13 amino acids. The CDR3 nucleotides read TGTGCCAGCTCTCCCATACACGACTATGGCTACACCTTC. Translating it yields CASSPIHDYGYTF.

The chain carries TRBV12-5 and TRBJ1-3; tentatively, D is TRBD1 (5 bases). The V end was cut by 6 bases, the J end by 4 bases, with 13 bases between. CDR1 is LGHNT, CDR2 FRNRAP, per germline. The CDR3 spans 14 residues. As DNA, the CDR3 is TGTGCTAGTGGCCCGACAGTGGACGGAAACACCATATATTTT. Protein product: CASGPTVDGNTIYF.

Comments on this clone: The same CDR3 also results from other DNA sequences found in this sample. The chain uses TRBV30 and TRBJ1-5; 11 positions match TRBD1. In germline, CDR1 is GTSNPN, CDR2 SVGIG (reference sequence). The CDR3 extends over 14 amino acids. V dropped 3 bases and J dropped 2; count of bases not matched to a gene: 0. The CDR3 loop is CAWRGQGGNQPQHF. As DNA, the CDR3 is TGTGCCTGGAGGGGACAGGGGGGCAATCAGCCCCAGCATTTT.

The genes are TRBV6-4 and TRBJ2-3, with 10 bases fitting TRBD2. CDR1 and CDR2 from the germline V gene are MRHNA and SNTAGT. The CDR3 loop spans 16 amino acids. Trimming took 3 bases from V and 0 from J; bases not matched to a gene: 3. CDR3 loop: CASSETSGASTDTQYF. The CDR3 DNA sequence: TGTGCCAGCAGTGAAACTAGCGGGGCTAGCACAGATACGCAGTATTTT.

The chain has TRBV19 and TRBJ2-3, with D perhaps matching TRBD2 (7 bases). Trimming removed 0 bases at V and 1 base at J, with 11 bases between. Germline CDR1 is LNHDA and CDR2 is SQIVND (reference sequence). The CDR3 has 16 residues. The CDR3 reads CASSIDLGGRTDTQYF. CDR3 DNA: TGTGCCAGTAGTATAGATCTGGGGGGGCGCACAGATACGCAGTATTTT. Based on the CDR3 plus reference TRBV19 and TRBJ2-3, the full variable domain is DGGITQSPKYLFRKEGQNVTLSCEQNLNHDAMYWYRQDPGQGLRLIYYSQIVNDFQKGDIAEGYSVSREKKESFPLTVTSAQKNPTAFYLCASSIDLGGRTDTQYFGPGTRLTVL.

This clone was picked up one time. The rearrangement uses TRBV2 and TRBJ2-3; 10 bases match TRBD2. Germline V gene sequence: CDR1 SNHLY, CDR2 FYNNEI. The CDR3 length is 15 residues. V trimming: 7 bases; J trimming: 4 bases; junction bases outside the gene matches: 8. The CDR3 coding sequence is TGTGCCAGCAACCCGGGACTAGCGAGGGCAGATACGCAGTATTTT. As protein: CASNPGLARADTQYF.

This clone occurred a few times. CDR3: CASREDGAETQPQHF. In nucleotides, the CDR3 is TGCGCCAGCAGAGAGGATGGAGCAGAGACTCAGCCCCAGCATTTT. The rearrangement uses TRBV5-1 and TRBJ1-5, with D unresolved. The length of the CDR3 is 15 residues. V was clipped by 5 bases and J by 6 bases, with 18 bases between them. Germline V gene data show CDR1 as SGHRS and CDR2 as YFSETQ.

V is TRBV19 and J is TRBJ1-5; D perhaps matches TRBD1 (6 bases). The CDR3 contains 15 residues. V was shortened by 5 bases and J by 0 bases, with 11 bases between the two germline ends. Germline V gene sequence: CDR1 LNHDA, CDR2 SQIVND (reference sequence). Here the CDR3 DNA reads TGTGCCAGTAGTCCTTGGGACATTAGCAATCAGCCCCAGCATTTT. This codes for CASSPWDISNQPQHF.

A few counts support this clone. This chain links TRBV11-2 with TRBJ1-6; D might be TRBD1 (6 bases). This CDR3 is built from 14 residues. V lost 7 bases and J lost 7, with 14 bases in between. The germline CDR1 and CDR2 sequences are SGHAT and FQNNGV. As DNA, the CDR3 is TGTGCCAGCACCTCGGACAGTTCAAATTCACCCCTCCACTTT. This sequence encodes CASTSDSSNSPLHF.

This clone was seen a few times. This chain links TRBV5-1 with TRBJ1-1; TRBD1 matches at 9 bases. Trimming cost V 7 bases and J 0 bases; bases outside gene matches: 4. The CDR3 sequence is 14 residues long. Germline V gene sequence: CDR1 SGHRS, CDR2 YFSETQ. CDR3 region: CASGQGTMNTEAFF. The CDR3 DNA follows: TGCGCCAGCGGACAGGGGACAATGAACACTGAAGCTTTCTTT. The whole variable domain, filled in from reference TRBV5-1 and TRBJ1-1, reads KAGVTQTPRYLIKTRGQQVTLSCSPISGHRSVSWYQQTPGQGLQFLFEYFSETQRNKGNFPGRFSGRQFSNSRSEMNVSTLELGDSALYLCASGQGTMNTEAFFGQGTRLTVV.

This clone occurred a few times. This sequence joins TRBV6-1 and TRBJ2-7; 10 bases map to TRBD1. CDR3 length: 15 amino acids. Germline lookup yields CDR1 MNHNS and CDR2 SASEGT. V gave up 0 bases and J gave up 4 bases; unmatched junction bases: 3. The CDR3 DNA follows: TGTGCCAGCAGTGAAGCAGAGGACAGGGGGTACGAGCAGTACTTC. Its translation: CASSEAEDRGYEQYF.

The chain uses TRBV18 and TRBJ1-5, with 9 bases lining up with TRBD1. Germline CDR1 reads KGHSH; CDR2 reads LQKENI. CDR3 length: 15 amino acids. Trimming cost V 0 bases and J 7 bases; bases outside gene matches: 4. The CDR3 spells CASSPPGGQGQPQHF. CDR3 DNA sequence: TGTGCCAGCTCACCACCGGGGGGACAGGGCCAGCCCCAGCATTTT.

The J gene is TRBJ1-2, the V gene TRBV7-9; the match to TRBD1 covers 9 bases. J gave up 1 base and V 6 bases, and 6 bases lay outside the gene matches. The CDR3 contains 15 residues. Per the germline V gene, CDR1 is SEHNR and CDR2 is FQNEAQ (reference sequence). The CDR3 loop is CASSRQGGINYGYTF. CDR3 bases: TGTGCCAGCAGTCGACAGGGGGGGATTAACTATGGCTACACCTTC.

CDR3 coding DNA: TGCAGCGTTGTAGGACTAGCGGGGGGACTCACAGATACGCAGTATTTT. Translating gives CSVVGLAGGLTDTQYF. The chain employs TRBV29-1 and TRBJ2-3; 14 nucleotides line up with TRBD2. The junction had 5 bases not matched to a gene; V was cut back by 4 bases and J by 2 bases. Germline CDR1 reads SQVTM; CDR2 reads ANQGSEA. CDR3 length: 16 residues.

The chain employs TRBV24-1 and TRBJ2-4, with D tentatively TRBD1 (6 bases). Germline V gives CDR1 KGHDR, CDR2 SFDVKD. Trimming pared 2 bases from V and 0 bases from J, leaving 13 bases between. There are 17 residues in the CDR3. The CDR3 DNA reads TGTGCCACCAGTGATTCACAGGGTGGGACAGCCAAAAACATTCAGTACTTC. This codes for CATSDSQGGTAKNIQYF.

This clone has just a few counts. The V gene is TRBV9, the J gene TRBJ1-5; maybe TRBD1 (6 bases). V was clipped by 3 bases and J by 1 base, with 11 bases between them. CDR1 SGDLS and CDR2 YYNGEE come from the germline V gene. This CDR3 is built from 15 residues. DNA of the CDR3: TGTGCCAGCAGCGCGAACAGGGTAAGCAATCAGCCCCAGCATTTT. This encodes CASSANRVSNQPQHF.

The rearrangement links TRBV29-1 to TRBJ2-1; possible D gene TRBD2, 7 bases. This CDR3 is built from 13 residues. Per germline, CDR1 SQVTM and CDR2 ANQGSEA. V was pared by 4 bases and J by 4 bases, with 11 bases between. CDR3 region: CSVVKGGYNEQFF. The CDR3 DNA reads as TGCAGCGTTGTAAAGGGGGGGTACAATGAGCAGTTCTTC.

The chain couples TRBV7-2 to TRBJ1-5; TRBD1 matches at 9 bases. Germline CDR1 and CDR2: SGHTA and FQGNSA. The CDR3 spans 14 residues. Trimming at V came to 5 bases and at J to 7 bases, leaving 6 bases not matched to a gene. CDR3 DNA sequence: TGTGCCAGCAGCACAGGGGGCTACCCGCAGCCCCAGCATTTT. It translates to CASSTGGYPQPQHF.

This chain connects TRBV7-2 to TRBJ1-2; D possibly corresponds to TRBD1 (5 bases). Trimming took 1 base from V and 3 from J, leaving 18 bases between them. This CDR3 comprises 17 residues. Looked up from germline, CDR1 is SGHTA and CDR2 is FQGNSA. DNA for the CDR3: TGTGCCAGCAGCTTAGGTCTGGACACGAATCGCTACTATGGCTACACCTTC. Translated: CASSLGLDTNRYYGYTF.

As to this clone: Distinct nucleotide sequences in the sample also encode this CDR3. The chain carries TRBV7-9 and TRBJ1-6; 7 positions agree with TRBD1. The V gene end was trimmed by 1 base and the J gene end by 9 bases; junction bases not matched to a gene: 3. The CDR3 sequence is 14 residues long. Germline assignment: CDR1 SEHNR and CDR2 FQNEAQ (reference sequence). The DNA of the CDR3 is TGTGCCAGCAGCTTAGGGCAGGGGGGTTCACCCCTCCACTTT. Amino acid sequence: CASSLGQGGSPLHF.

This chain links TRBV7-8 with TRBJ2-3, with 8 positions matching TRBD1. With V trimmed by 4 bases and J by 0 bases, 3 bases remained unmatched. From germline, CDR1 is SGHVS and CDR2 FQNEAQ. This CDR3 is 15 amino acids long. CDR3 sequence (DNA): TGTGCCAGCAGCTCGACAGGGGCTAGCACAGATACGCAGTATTTT. This sequence encodes CASSSTGASTDTQYF.

This chain joins TRBV30 and TRBJ2-2, with D possibly TRBD1 on 6 matching bases. The germline V and J ends were trimmed by 1 base and 6 bases, with 15 bases remaining between them. Germline V gene sequence: CDR1 GTSNPN, CDR2 SVGIG (reference sequence). This CDR3 comprises 15 residues. Here the CDR3 DNA reads TGTGCCTGGAGTGCCATTACAGGGTCCCCCGGGGAGCTGTTTTTT. Encoded protein: CAWSAITGSPGELFF.

Worth noting for this clone: The junction and the germline gene differ at one end; a read error may be behind it. Other DNA sequences in this specimen translate into the identical CDR3. This sequence joins TRBV6-5 and TRBJ1-1, with TRBD1 identical over 8 bases. CDR1 and CDR2 (germline): MNHEY, SVGAGI. The CDR3 covers 15 residues. CDR3: CASSPRDRMNTEAFF. CDR3 sequence (DNA): TGTGCCAGCAGTCCCCGGGACAGGATGAATACTGAAGCTTTCTTT.

The chain uses TRBV18 and TRBJ1-3, with D perhaps matching TRBD1 (5 bases). Trimming removed 0 bases from V and 0 bases from J, with 9 bases in between. The CDR3 contains 16 residues. Per the germline V gene, CDR1 is KGHSH and CDR2 is LQKENI. CDR3 bases: TGTGCCAGCTCACCACCGGGACTGATCTCTGGAAACACCATATATTTT. The encoded protein is CASSPPGLISGNTIYF.

DNA for the CDR3: TGTGCCAGCAGCTTAGATCAACAGATTCATGAGCAGTTCTTC. This sequence encodes CASSLDQQIHEQFF. V is TRBV7-9 and J is TRBJ2-1; D remains ambiguous. V lost 1 base and J 8 bases, leaving 12 bases between the germline ends. Germline CDR1 SEHNR, CDR2 FQNEAQ (reference sequence). The length of the CDR3 is 14 residues.

V and J are TRBV6-1 and TRBJ2-1; 8 bases align to TRBD1. Germline assignment: CDR1 MNHNS and CDR2 SASEGT. V shed 3 bases and J 0 bases; nucleotides not matched to a gene: 4. CDR3 length: 16 amino acids. CDR3 in amino acids: CASSEQGASSYNEQFF. In DNA form, the CDR3 reads TGTGCCAGCAGTGAGCAGGGGGCGAGCTCCTACAATGAGCAGTTCTTC.

V and J are TRBV5-4 and TRBJ2-4; tentative D call: TRBD1 (6 bases). CDR1 and CDR2 from the germline V gene are SGHNT and YYREEE (reference sequence). The CDR3 runs to 15 residues. V was pared by 4 bases and J by 0 bases, with 11 bases between. The CDR3 spells CASSPWGLAKNIQYF. The CDR3 coding sequence is TGTGCCAGCAGCCCATGGGGGCTAGCCAAAAACATTCAGTACTTC.